The 23 T cell receptor beta chains presented below share a single source sample, sequenced in a study of shared clonotypes between healthy human individuals. Repertoires were generated with immunoSEQ multiplex PCR, while TCRdb's copy carries only in-frame clones and drops some. The table has approximately 2.4 million clones, roughly 95% seen once; the top ten hold less than 0.15%. Sequencing input: naive CD4+ T cells sorted from blood. Noted subset: CD45RA+ positively selected. The receptors stem from a man younger than 30 in good health.

V gene TRBV4-3 combines with J gene TRBJ2-1; D possibly uses TRBD1 or TRBD2 (7 bases each). The germline V gene has CDR1 LGHNA and CDR2 YSLEER. V was trimmed by 4 bases and J by 2 bases, leaving 18 bases between them. This CDR3 contains 17 residues. The CDR3 sequence is CASSPQIQGGAYNEQFF. CDR3 bases: TGCGCCAGCAGCCCTCAAATTCAGGGGGGGGCCTACAATGAGCAGTTCTTC.

The V gene is TRBV30, the J gene TRBJ2-7, with 9 bases that match TRBD2. The germline V gene has CDR1 GTSNPN and CDR2 SVGIG (reference sequence). The CDR3 runs 13 residues. V was pared by 2 bases and J by 4 bases, with 3 bases of the junction left unmatched. Written as DNA, the CDR3 is TGTGCCTGGAGTTCAGCGGGAGGTTACGAGCAGTACTTC. It is translated as CAWSSAGGYEQYF. Supplemented by reference TRBV30 and TRBJ2-7, the full variable domain reads SQTIHQWPATLVQPVGSPLSLECTVEGTSNPNLYWYRQAAGRGLQLLFYSVGIGQISSEVPQNLSASRPQDRQFILSSKKLLLSDSGFYLCAWSSAGGYEQYFGPGTRLTVT.

The chain employs TRBV20-1 and TRBJ2-4; D gene ambiguous. Germline V gene lookup returns CDR1 DFQATT and CDR2 SNEGSKA (reference sequence). The CDR3 totals 11 residues. The CDR3 DNA follows: TGCAGGCGCTTGAGGTGTTACATTCAGTACTTC. Amino acids: CRRLRCYIQYF.

The rearrangement uses TRBV6-6 and TRBJ1-2; D perhaps matches TRBD1 (5 bases). V shed 6 bases and J shed 4 bases, with 15 bases lying between them. This CDR3 is 14 amino acids long. Germline V lookup: CDR1 MNHNY, CDR2 SVGAGI (reference sequence). CDR3 DNA sequence: TGTGCCAGCAGCCCCAGGGAAATGGTCTATGGCTACACCTTC. It is translated as CASSPREMVYGYTF.

A note on this clone: The identical CDR3 is also encoded by other nucleotide sequences in the sample. This chain connects TRBV25-1 to TRBJ2-1; D call uncertain. V lost 3 bases to trimming and J lost 4 bases, with 1 base between them. The CDR3 contains 11 residues. Germline loops: CDR1 MGHDK, CDR2 SYGVNS. The CDR3 sequence: CASSEYNEQFF. The CDR3 region has the DNA TGTGCCAGCAGTGAGTACAATGAGCAGTTCTTC.

This clone is a singleton in its sample. In DNA, the CDR3 is TGTGCCAGCAGTATACGGGGTACTCAGCCCCAGCATTTT. Protein sequence: CASSIRGTQPQHF. This chain uses TRBV6-1 with TRBJ1-5; no clear D gene. The V gene lost 5 bases and the J gene lost 6 bases, with 11 bases spanning the gap. The V gene's germline CDR1 is MNHNS and CDR2 SASEGT. This CDR3 region has 13 residues.

The chain has TRBV19 and TRBJ1-2; 8 positions match TRBD1. Germline CDR1 LNHDA, CDR2 SQIVND (reference sequence). This CDR3 spans 16 amino acids. V was clipped by 4 bases and J by 0 bases; unmatched bases: 7. The DNA of the CDR3 is TGTGCCAGTAGTAATGCAGGGGGCCGAGCTAACTATGGCTACACCTTC. Its translation: CASSNAGGRANYGYTF. Using reference TRBV19 and TRBJ1-2 for the parts outside the CDR3, the full variable domain is DGGITQSPKYLFRKEGQNVTLSCEQNLNHDAMYWYRQDPGQGLRLIYYSQIVNDFQKGDIAEGYSVSREKKESFPLTVTSAQKNPTAFYLCASSNAGGRANYGYTFGSGTRLTVV.

This chain joins TRBV29-1 and TRBJ2-3; TRBD2 is a possible D gene (5 bases). The V gene lost 7 bases and the J gene lost 9 bases, with 26 bases spanning the gap. This CDR3 has 15 amino acids. Per the germline V gene, CDR1 is SQVTM and CDR2 is ANQGSEA. The CDR3 sequence: CSARRTLPRVRTQYF. The CDR3 DNA sequence: TGCAGCGCACGCAGGACTCTACCTCGGGTAAGGACGCAGTATTTT.

The table lists this clone with a count of one. CDR3 in DNA: TGTGCCAGCAGTGAAGTGGGGGCAGGGAAGTACTTC. This codes for CASSEVGAGKYF. V gene TRBV6-1 combines with J gene TRBJ2-4; D might be TRBD1 (6 bases). The V end lost 1 base, the J end lost 14 bases, and 12 bases lay between the germline ends. From germline, CDR1 is MNHNS and CDR2 SASEGT. This CDR3 has 12 amino acids.

V and J are TRBV7-8 and TRBJ2-5; no firm D call. The CDR3 is made up of 15 amino acids. The V gene lost 0 bases and the J gene lost 0 bases, with 8 bases spanning the gap. Looked up from germline, CDR1 is SGHVS and CDR2 is FQNEAQ. CDR3 sequence: CASSLAVKDQETQYF. The DNA of the CDR3 is TGTGCCAGCAGCTTAGCGGTAAAGGACCAAGAGACCCAGTACTTC.

The V gene is TRBV2, the J gene TRBJ1-4; the match to TRBD1 covers 8 bases. This CDR3 has 13 residues. Losses at the gene ends were 6 bases for V and 6 bases for J; bases not matched to a gene: 3. The germline V gene has CDR1 SNHLY and CDR2 FYNNEI. The CDR3 DNA sequence: TGTGCCAGCAGCATACAGGGGGATGAAAAACTGTTTTTT. Protein: CASSIQGDEKLFF.

The chain couples TRBV19 to TRBJ1-1; 8 bases fit TRBD1. Germline values: CDR1 LNHDA, CDR2 SQIVND (reference sequence). The CDR3 loop spans 15 amino acids. The V segment lost 4 bases and the J segment 2 bases; nucleotides outside the gene matches: 6. DNA of the CDR3: TGTGCCAGTAGTACCCCCGACAGGGGAAACACTGAAGCTTTCTTT. As protein: CASSTPDRGNTEAFF.

The rearrangement links TRBV7-8 to TRBJ1-1; D might be TRBD1 (6 bases). Germline CDR1 and CDR2: SGHVS and FQNEAQ. Trimming removed 4 bases at V and 8 bases at J, with 14 bases between. This CDR3 has 13 residues. The CDR3 DNA reads as TGTGCCAGCAGCTCCTACAGGGAGGGGGAAGCTTTCTTT. It translates to CASSSYREGEAFF.

This chain links TRBV5-6 with TRBJ1-3; D uncertain. CDR1 and CDR2 from the germline V gene are SGHDT and YYEEEE. This CDR3 contains 16 residues. V lost 0 bases and J lost 0, with 10 bases in between. The CDR3 DNA reads as TGTGCCAGCAGCTTGGATAGACTCACCTCTGGAAACACCATATATTTT. Its translation is CASSLDRLTSGNTIYF.

The rearrangement uses TRBV6-4 and TRBJ2-7, with 8 bases aligning to TRBD2. Germline loops: CDR1 MRHNA, CDR2 SNTAGT. J lost 3 bases, V lost 8 bases, and 15 bases had no gene match. The CDR3 spans 16 residues. CDR3 residues: CASRAGGDLFFYEQYF. The CDR3 DNA sequence: TGTGCCAGCCGGGCCGGGGGGGATCTCTTCTTCTACGAGCAGTACTTC.

J is TRBJ2-1 and V is TRBV4-3; D is uncertain. The CDR3 is 16 amino acids. Germline V gene sequence: CDR1 LGHNA, CDR2 YSLEER. The germline V and J ends were trimmed by 1 base and 8 bases, with 18 bases remaining between them. The CDR3 protein is CASSQGATERGYEQFF. Written as DNA, the CDR3 is TGCGCCAGCAGCCAAGGGGCCACGGAACGAGGCTATGAGCAGTTCTTC.

V and J are TRBV6-5 and TRBJ2-5, with TRBD1 as a possible D gene (5 bases). The last part of the DNA fits TRBJ2-7 better; the J call may be wrong. CDR3 length: 15 residues. Germline loops: CDR1 MNHEY, CDR2 SVGAGI. This chain's CDR3 is CASSYSPTDSYEQYF. The CDR3 nucleotides read TGTGCCAGCAGTTACTCGCCGACAGATTCCTACGAGCAGTACTTC.

The J gene is TRBJ2-7, the V gene TRBV5-1, with D possibly matching TRBD1 (5 bases). This CDR3 is 13 amino acids long. The V gene lost 2 bases and the J gene lost 5 bases, with 11 bases spanning the gap. Germline V gives CDR1 SGHRS, CDR2 YFSETQ. The CDR3 loop reads CASSFAGFDEQYF. The CDR3 DNA follows: TGCGCCAGCAGCTTTGCAGGGTTCGACGAGCAGTACTTC.

CDR3 region: CASSYFRDRGTGELFF. DNA of the CDR3: TGTGCCAGCAGTTACTTCCGGGACAGAGGAACCGGGGAGCTGTTTTTT. The V and J genes are TRBV6-5 and TRBJ2-2, with 7 bases that match TRBD1. Germline V gene data show CDR1 as MNHEY and CDR2 as SVGAGI. The CDR3 has 16 residues. The trim removed 1 base at V and 5 bases at J, leaving 7 bases unmatched.

V gene TRBV18 combines with J gene TRBJ2-5; D is uncertain. Trimming took 2 bases from V and 4 from J, leaving 14 bases between them. The CDR3 has 15 residues. Germline V CDR1 and CDR2: KGHSH, LQKENI. The CDR3 nucleotides are TGTGCCAGCTCACCAACCCTTCCGGGTTCAGAGACCCAGTACTTC. It yields the protein CASSPTLPGSETQYF.

This clone was observed once. The chain recombines TRBV5-8 with TRBJ2-7; D may be TRBD1 (5 bases). The CDR3 extends over 12 amino acids. Germline V CDR1 and CDR2: SGHTS, YDEGEE. Trimming stripped 7 bases from V and 5 bases from J, with 13 bases between. CDR3 sequence (DNA): TGTGCCAGCCAAGACAGAAAAAACGAGCAGTACTTC. Its translation is CASQDRKNEQYF.

The V call is TRBV11-2, the J call TRBJ1-4; 9 bases align to TRBD1. CDR1 is SGHAT, CDR2 FQNNGV, per germline. V dropped 6 bases and J dropped 1; count of bases not matched to a gene: 12. This CDR3 contains 18 residues. The CDR3 DNA is TGTGCCAGCAGTCTGATACCGGGGACAGGGTTAACTAATGAAAAACTGTTTTTT. Its translation is CASSLIPGTGLTNEKLFF.

This chain connects TRBV27 to TRBJ1-5, with 8 nucleotides matching TRBD1. The V gene's germline CDR1 is MNHEY and CDR2 SMNVEV (reference sequence). CDR3 length equals 18 residues. V was clipped by 0 bases and J by 4 bases; unmatched bases: 11. The CDR3 sequence: CASSLSGGQGAGNQPQHF. The CDR3 DNA is TGTGCCAGCAGTTTATCGGGGGGGCAGGGGGCAGGGAATCAGCCCCAGCATTTT.